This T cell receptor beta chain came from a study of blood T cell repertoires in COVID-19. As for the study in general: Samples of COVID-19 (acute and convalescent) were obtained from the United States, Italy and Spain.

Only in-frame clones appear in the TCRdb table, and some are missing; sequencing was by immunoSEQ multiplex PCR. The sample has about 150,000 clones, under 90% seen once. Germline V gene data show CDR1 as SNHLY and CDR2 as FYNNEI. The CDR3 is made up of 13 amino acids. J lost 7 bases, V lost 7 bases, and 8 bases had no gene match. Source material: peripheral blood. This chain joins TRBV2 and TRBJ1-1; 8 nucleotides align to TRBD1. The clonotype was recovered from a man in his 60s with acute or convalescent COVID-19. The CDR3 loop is CASNAGGWGEAFF. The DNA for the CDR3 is TGTGCCAGCAACGCAGGGGGCTGGGGTGAAGCTTTCTTT.